This T cell receptor (beta chain) was identified during a study of radiotherapy plus CTLA-4 blockade in lung cancer. Study results and limitations: Radiotherapy was combined with ipilimumab, and tumor-derived TCR clones then expanded in blood.

Worth noting for this clone: Its specificity is unknown.

The assay was immunoSEQ multiplex PCR, and TCRdb's table has in-frame clones only and misses some. The sample yields under 25,000 clones, about three quarters seen once. V was trimmed by 5 bases and J by 2 bases, leaving 13 bases between them. The germline V gene has CDR1 SGHVS and CDR2 FNYEAQ. The CDR3 is 15 amino acids. The origin of this receptor is a human donor with non-small cell lung cancer who had stable disease on radiotherapy plus ipilimumab. The source was peripheral blood, collected from a patient treated with radiotherapy plus ipilimumab. The J gene is TRBJ1-5, the V gene TRBV7-6; TRBD1 is a possible D gene (6 bases). In DNA, the CDR3 is TGTGCCAGCAGCGCTAGCAGGGGCGGCAATCAGCCCCAGCATTTT. Translated, it gives CASSASRGGNQPQHF.